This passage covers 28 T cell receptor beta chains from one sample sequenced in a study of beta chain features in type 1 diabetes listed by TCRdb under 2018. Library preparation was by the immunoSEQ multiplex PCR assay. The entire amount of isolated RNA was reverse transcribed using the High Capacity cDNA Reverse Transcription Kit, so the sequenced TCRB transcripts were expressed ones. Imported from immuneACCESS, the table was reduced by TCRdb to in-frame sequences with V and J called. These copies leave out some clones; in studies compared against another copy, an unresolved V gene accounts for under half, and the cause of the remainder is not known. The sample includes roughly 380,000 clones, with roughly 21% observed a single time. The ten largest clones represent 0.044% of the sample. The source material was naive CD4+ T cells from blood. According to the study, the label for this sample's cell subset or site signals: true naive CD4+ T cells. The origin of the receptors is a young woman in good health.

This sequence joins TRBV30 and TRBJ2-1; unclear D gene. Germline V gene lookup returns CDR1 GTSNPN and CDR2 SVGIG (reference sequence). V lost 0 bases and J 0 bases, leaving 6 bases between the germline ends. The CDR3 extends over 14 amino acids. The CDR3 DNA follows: TGTGCCTGGAGTGTCGCTAGCTCCTACAATGAGCAGTTCTTC. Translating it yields CAWSVASSYNEQFF.

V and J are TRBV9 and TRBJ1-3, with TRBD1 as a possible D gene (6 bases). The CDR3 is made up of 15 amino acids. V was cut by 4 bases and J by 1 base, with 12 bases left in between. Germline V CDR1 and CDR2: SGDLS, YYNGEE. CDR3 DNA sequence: TGTGCCAGCAGCACCTGGACAGCTTCTGGAAACACCATATATTTT. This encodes CASSTWTASGNTIYF.

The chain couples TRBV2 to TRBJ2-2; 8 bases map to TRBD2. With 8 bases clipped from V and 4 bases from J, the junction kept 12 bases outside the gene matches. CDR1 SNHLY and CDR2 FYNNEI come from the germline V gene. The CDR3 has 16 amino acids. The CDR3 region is CASRVTGGRPTGELFF. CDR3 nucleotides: TGTGCCAGCCGGGTCACGGGAGGGCGTCCCACCGGGGAGCTGTTTTTT.

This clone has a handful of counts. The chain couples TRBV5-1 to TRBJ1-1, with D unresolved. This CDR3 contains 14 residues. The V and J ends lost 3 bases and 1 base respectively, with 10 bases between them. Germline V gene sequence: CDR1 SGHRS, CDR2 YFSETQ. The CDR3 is CASSSGEENTEAFF. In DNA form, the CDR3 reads TGCGCCAGCAGCTCGGGTGAGGAGAACACTGAAGCTTTCTTT.

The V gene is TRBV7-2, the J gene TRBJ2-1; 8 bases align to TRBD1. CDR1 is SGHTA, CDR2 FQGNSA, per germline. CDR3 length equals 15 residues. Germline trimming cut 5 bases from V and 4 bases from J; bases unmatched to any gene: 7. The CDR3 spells CASSMDRALYNEQFF. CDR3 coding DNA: TGTGCCAGCAGCATGGACAGGGCCCTTTACAATGAGCAGTTCTTC.

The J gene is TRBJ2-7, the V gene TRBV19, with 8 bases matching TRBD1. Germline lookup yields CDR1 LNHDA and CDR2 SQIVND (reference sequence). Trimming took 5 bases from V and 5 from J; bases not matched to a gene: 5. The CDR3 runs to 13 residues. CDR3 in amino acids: CASSGGQGHEQYF. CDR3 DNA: TGTGCCAGTAGTGGTGGACAGGGACACGAGCAGTACTTC.

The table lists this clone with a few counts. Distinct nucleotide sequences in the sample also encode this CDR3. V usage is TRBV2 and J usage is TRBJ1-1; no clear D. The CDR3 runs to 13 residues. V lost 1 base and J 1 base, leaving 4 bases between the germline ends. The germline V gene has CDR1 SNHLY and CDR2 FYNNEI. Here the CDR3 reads CASSEERNTEAFF. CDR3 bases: TGTGCCAGCAGTGAAGAGAGGAACACTGAAGCTTTCTTT.

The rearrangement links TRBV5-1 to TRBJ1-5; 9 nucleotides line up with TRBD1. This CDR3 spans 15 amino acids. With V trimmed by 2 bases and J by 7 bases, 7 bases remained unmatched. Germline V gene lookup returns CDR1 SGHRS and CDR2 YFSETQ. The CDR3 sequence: CASSLGGDRAQPQHF. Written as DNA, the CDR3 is TGCGCCAGCAGCTTAGGAGGGGACAGGGCGCAGCCCCAGCATTTT.

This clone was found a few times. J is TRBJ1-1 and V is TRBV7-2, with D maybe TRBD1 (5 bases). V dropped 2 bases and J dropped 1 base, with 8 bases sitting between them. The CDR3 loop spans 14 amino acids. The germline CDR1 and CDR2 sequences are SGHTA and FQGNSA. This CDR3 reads CASSLKQENTEAFF. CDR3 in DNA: TGTGCCAGCAGCTTAAAACAGGAGAACACTGAAGCTTTCTTT.

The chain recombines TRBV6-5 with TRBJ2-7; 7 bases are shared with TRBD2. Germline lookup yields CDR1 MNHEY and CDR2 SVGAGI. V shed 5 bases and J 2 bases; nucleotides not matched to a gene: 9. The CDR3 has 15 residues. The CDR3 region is CASSTSWGGTYEQYF. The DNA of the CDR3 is TGTGCCAGCAGTACCTCCTGGGGAGGGACCTACGAGCAGTACTTC.

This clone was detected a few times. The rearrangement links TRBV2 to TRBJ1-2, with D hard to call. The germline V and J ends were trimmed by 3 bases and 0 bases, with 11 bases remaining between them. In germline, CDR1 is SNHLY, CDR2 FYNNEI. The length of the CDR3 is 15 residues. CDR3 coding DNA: TGTGCCAGCAGTGAGGGCCAGTCAGCTAACTATGGCTACACCTTC. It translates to CASSEGQSANYGYTF.

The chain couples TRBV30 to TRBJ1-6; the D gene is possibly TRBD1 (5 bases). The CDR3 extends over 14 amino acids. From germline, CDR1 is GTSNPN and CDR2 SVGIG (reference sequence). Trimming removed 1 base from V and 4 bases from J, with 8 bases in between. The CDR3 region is CAWSATVYNSPLHF. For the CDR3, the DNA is TGTGCCTGGAGTGCGACAGTTTATAATTCACCCCTCCACTTT.

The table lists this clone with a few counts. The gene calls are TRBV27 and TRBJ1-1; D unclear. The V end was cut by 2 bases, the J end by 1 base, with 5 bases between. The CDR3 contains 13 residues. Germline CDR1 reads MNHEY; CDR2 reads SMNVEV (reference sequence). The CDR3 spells CASSLNRNTEAFF. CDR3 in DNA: TGTGCCAGCAGTTTAAACAGGAACACTGAAGCTTTCTTT.

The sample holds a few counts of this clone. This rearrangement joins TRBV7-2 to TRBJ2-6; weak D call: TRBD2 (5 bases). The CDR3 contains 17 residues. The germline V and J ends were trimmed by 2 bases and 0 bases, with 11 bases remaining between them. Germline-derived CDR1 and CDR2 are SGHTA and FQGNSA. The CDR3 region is CASSLYWRASGANVLTF. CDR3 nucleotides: TGTGCCAGCAGCTTATATTGGCGGGCCTCTGGGGCCAACGTCCTGACTTTC.

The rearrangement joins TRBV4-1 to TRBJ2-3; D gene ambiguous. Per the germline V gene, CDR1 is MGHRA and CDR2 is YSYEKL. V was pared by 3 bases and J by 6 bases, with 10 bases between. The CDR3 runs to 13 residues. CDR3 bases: TGCGCCAGCAGCCAGCCCGGGTCTGATACGCAGTATTTT. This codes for CASSQPGSDTQYF.

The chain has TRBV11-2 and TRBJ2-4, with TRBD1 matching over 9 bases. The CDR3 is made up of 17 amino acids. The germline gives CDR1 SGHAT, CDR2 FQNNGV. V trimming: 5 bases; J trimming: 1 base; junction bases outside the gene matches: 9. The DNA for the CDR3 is TGTGCCAGCAGCGAAAACAGGGGGCATTGGGCCAAAAACATTCAGTACTTC. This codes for CASSENRGHWAKNIQYF.

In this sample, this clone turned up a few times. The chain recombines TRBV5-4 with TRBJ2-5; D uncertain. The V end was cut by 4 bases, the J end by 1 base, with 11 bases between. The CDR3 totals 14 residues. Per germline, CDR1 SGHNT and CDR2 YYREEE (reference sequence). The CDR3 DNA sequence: TGTGCCAGCAGCCCCCCCGGGTCCCAAGAGACCCAGTACTTC. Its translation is CASSPPGSQETQYF.

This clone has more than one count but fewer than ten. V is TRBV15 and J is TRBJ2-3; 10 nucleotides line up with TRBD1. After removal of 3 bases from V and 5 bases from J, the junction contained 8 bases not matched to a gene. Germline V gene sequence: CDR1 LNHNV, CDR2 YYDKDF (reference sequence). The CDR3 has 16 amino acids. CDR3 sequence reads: CATSSRDRGIGDTQYF. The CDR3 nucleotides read TGTGCCACCAGCAGCCGGGACAGGGGCATTGGAGATACGCAGTATTTT.

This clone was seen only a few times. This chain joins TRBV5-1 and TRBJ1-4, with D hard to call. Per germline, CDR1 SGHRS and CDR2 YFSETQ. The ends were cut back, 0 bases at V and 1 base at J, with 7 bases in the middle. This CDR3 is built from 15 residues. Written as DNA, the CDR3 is TGCGCCAGCAGCTTGGGATCGGGAACTAATGAAAAACTGTTTTTT. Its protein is CASSLGSGTNEKLFF. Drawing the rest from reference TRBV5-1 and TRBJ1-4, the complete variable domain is KAGVTQTPRYLIKTRGQQVTLSCSPISGHRSVSWYQQTPGQGLQFLFEYFSETQRNKGNFPGRFSGRQFSNSRSEMNVSTLELGDSALYLCASSLGSGTNEKLFFGSGTQLSVL.

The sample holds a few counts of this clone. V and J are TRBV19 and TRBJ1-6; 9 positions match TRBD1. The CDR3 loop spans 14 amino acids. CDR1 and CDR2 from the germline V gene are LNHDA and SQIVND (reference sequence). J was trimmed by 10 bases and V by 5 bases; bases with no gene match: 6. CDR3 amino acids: CASSEQGAGSPLHF. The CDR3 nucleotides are TGTGCCAGTAGTGAACAGGGGGCTGGGTCACCCCTCCACTTT. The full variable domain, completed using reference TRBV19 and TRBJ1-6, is DGGITQSPKYLFRKEGQNVTLSCEQNLNHDAMYWYRQDPGQGLRLIYYSQIVNDFQKGDIAEGYSVSREKKESFPLTVTSAQKNPTAFYLCASSEQGAGSPLHFGNGTRLTVT.

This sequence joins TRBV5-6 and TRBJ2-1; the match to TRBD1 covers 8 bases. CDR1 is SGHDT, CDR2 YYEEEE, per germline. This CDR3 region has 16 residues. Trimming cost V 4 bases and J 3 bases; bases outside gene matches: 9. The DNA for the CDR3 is TGTGCCAGCAGCGCAGATCAGGGGGCTTTCTACAATGAGCAGTTCTTC. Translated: CASSADQGAFYNEQFF. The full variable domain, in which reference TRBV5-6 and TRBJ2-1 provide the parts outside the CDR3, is DAGVTQSPTHLIKTRGQQVTLRCSPKSGHDTVSWYQQALGQGPQFIFQYYEEEERQRGNFPDRFSGHQFPNYSSELNVNALLLGDSALYLCASSADQGAFYNEQFFGPGTRLTVL.

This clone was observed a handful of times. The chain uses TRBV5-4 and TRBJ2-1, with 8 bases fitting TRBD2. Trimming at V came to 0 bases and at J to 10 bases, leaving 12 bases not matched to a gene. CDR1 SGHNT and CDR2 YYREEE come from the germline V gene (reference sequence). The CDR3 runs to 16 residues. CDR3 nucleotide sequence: TGTGCCAGCAGCTTGGCCGGTAGCGGGACCGGATGGGAGCAGTTCTTC. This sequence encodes CASSLAGSGTGWEQFF.

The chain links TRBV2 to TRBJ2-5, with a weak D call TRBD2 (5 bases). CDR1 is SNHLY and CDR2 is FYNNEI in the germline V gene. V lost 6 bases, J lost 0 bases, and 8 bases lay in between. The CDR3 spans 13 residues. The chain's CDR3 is CASRWTDQETQYF. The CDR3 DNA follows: TGTGCCAGCAGGTGGACTGACCAAGAGACCCAGTACTTC.

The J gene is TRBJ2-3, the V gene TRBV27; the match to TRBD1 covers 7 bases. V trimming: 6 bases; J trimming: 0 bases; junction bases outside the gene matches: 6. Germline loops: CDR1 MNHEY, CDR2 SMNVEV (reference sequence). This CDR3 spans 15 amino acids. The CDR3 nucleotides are TGTGCCAGCAGGACAGGGAAACATAGCACAGATACGCAGTATTTT. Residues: CASRTGKHSTDTQYF.

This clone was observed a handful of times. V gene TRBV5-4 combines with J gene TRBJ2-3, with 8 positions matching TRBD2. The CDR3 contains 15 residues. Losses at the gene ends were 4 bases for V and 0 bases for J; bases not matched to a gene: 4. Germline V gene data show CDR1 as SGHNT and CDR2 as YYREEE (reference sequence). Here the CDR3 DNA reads TGTGCCAGCAGCGCGGGGGGCGGGAGCACAGATACGCAGTATTTT. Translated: CASSAGGGSTDTQYF.

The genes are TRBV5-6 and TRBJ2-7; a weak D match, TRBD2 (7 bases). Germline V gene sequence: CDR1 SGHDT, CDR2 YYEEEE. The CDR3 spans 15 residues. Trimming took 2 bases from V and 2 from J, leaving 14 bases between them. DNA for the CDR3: TGTGCCAGCAGCTTAATAAGCGGGACAACCTACGAGCAGTACTTC. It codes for CASSLISGTTYEQYF.

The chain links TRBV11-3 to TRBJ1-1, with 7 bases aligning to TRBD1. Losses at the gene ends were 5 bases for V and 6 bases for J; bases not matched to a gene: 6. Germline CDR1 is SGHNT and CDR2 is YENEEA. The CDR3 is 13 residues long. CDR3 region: CASSQTGPAEAFF. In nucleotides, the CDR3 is TGTGCCAGCAGCCAGACAGGGCCGGCTGAAGCTTTCTTT.

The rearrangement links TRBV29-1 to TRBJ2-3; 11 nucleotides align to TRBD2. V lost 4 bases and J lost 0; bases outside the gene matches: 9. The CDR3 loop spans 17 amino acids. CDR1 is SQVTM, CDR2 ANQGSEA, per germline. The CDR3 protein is CSVGRLLAGVSTDTQYF. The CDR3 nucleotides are TGCAGCGTTGGGAGGCTACTAGCGGGAGTGAGCACAGATACGCAGTATTTT.